This T cell receptor beta chain was captured by sequencing in a study of blood T cell repertoires in COVID-19. Profiled with immunoSEQ multiplex PCR; TCRdb holds only in-frame clones, not every one. The repertoire includes some 31,000 clones, roughly 87% of them detected once, and 17% sits in the top ten. CDR3 length: 12 residues. V was trimmed by 2 bases and J by 8 bases, leaving 9 bases between them. Per the germline V gene, CDR1 is SEHNR and CDR2 is FQNEAQ (reference sequence). This clone came up a few times. V usage is TRBV7-9 and J usage is TRBJ1-2; D uncertain. Sequencing input: peripheral blood. This TCR was sampled from a woman aged 60-75 years with active COVID-19. In DNA, the CDR3 is TGTGCCAGCAGCTTAAGCACCTACGGCTACACCTTC. It yields the protein CASSLSTYGYTF.